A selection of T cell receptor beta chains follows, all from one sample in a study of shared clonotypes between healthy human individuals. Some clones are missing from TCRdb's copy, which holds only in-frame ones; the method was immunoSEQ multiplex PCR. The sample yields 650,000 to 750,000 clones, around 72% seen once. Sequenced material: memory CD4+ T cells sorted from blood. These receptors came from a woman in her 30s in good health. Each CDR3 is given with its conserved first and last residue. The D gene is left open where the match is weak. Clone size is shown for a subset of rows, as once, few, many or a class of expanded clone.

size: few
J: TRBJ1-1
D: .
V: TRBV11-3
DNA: TGTGCCAGCAGCTTAGGCCCGGGGGCCGAAGCTTTCTTT
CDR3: CASSLGPGAEAFF

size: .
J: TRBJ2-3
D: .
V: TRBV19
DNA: TGTGCCAGTAGTATAGATGTAGGCACAGATACGCAGTATTTT
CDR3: CASSIDVGTDTQYF

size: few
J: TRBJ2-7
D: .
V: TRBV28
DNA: TGTGCCAGCAGTTCCCAGGGTGGCGGATCCTACGAGCAGTACTTC
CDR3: CASSSQGGGSYEQYF

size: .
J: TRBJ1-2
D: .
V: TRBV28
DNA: TGTGCCAGCAGTTTGGTCAGTTCTAACTATGGCTACACCTTC
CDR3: CASSLVSSNYGYTF

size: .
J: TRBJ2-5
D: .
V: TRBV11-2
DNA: TGTGCCACCCAGGTTGGGGGACAAGAGACCCAGTACTTC
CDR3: CATQVGGQETQYF

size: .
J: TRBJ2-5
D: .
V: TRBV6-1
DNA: TGTGCCAGCAGTCTTAGCGGAGGAGGGGCAGAGACCCAGTACTTC
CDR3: CASSLSGGGAETQYF

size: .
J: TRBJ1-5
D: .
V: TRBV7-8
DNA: TGTGCCAGCAGCAACGGACTCGGCAGTCAGCCCCAGCATTTT
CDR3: CASSNGLGSQPQHF

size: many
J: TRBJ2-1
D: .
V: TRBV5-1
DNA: TGCGCCAGCAGCTTGAATCCTGGACCCTACAATGAGCAGTTCTTC
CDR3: CASSLNPGPYNEQFF

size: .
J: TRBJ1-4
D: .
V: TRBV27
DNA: TGTGCCAGCAGTTTCCGCGGGTCTAATGAAAAACTGTTTTTT
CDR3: CASSFRGSNEKLFF

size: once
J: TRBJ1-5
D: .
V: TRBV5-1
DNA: TGCGCCAGCAGCTTGGTATCGAGAGTAAGCAATCAGCCCCAGCATTTT
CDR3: CASSLVSRVSNQPQHF

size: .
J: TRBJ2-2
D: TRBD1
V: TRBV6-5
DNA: TGTGCCAGCAGTTATAGCCAGGGGGCCATGGGGGAGCTGTTTTTT
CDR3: CASSYSQGAMGELFF

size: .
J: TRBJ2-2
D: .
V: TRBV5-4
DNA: TGTGCCAGCAGCTTCGTAGACGGGGAGCTGTTTTTT
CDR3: CASSFVDGELFF

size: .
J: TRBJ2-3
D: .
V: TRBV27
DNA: TGTGCCAGCAGTTTTGTGGCTAGCTCCCCAGATACGCAGTATTTT
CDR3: CASSFVASSPDTQYF

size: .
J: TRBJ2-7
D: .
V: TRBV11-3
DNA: TGTGCCAGCAGCTTCATAGCGGCCTACGAGCAGTACTTC
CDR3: CASSFIAAYEQYF

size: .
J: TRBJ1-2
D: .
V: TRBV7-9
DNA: TGTGCCAGCAGCTTTAATAATCGGGACACCTATGGCTACACCTTC
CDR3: CASSFNNRDTYGYTF

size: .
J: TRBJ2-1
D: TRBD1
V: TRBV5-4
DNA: TGTGCCAGCAGTTTGGAACTCAGGGGGAGCTCCTACAATGAGCAGTTCTTC
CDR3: CASSLELRGSSYNEQFF

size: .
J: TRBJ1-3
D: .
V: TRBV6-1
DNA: TGTGCCAGCAGTGGTGATGTCTCTGGAAACACCATATATTTT
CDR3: CASSGDVSGNTIYF

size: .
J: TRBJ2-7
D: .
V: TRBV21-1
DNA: TGTGCCAGCAGCAAAATAGTAAGGCGGAGGGACCCCTACGAGCAGTACTTC
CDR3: CASSKIVRRRDPYEQYF

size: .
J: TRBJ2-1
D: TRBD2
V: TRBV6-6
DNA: TGTGCCAGCGTGATGCGGGAGTTCAATGAGCAGTTCTTC
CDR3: CASVMREFNEQFF

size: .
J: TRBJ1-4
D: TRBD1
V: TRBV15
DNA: TGTGCCACCAGATCGGACAGGAATGAAAAACTGTTTTTT
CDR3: CATRSDRNEKLFF

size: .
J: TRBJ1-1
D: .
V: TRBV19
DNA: TGTGCCAGTAGGACATTGACTCAAGGACTTAACACTGAAGCTTTCTTT
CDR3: CASRTLTQGLNTEAFF

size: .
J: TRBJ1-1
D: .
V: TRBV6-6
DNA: TGTGCCAGCAGTTACGTTGACACTGAAGCTTTCTTT
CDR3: CASSYVDTEAFF

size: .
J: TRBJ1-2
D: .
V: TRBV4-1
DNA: TGCGCCAGCAGCCAACCAAAGGGTCAGGTGGGAGGCTACACCTTC
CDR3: CASSQPKGQVGGYTF

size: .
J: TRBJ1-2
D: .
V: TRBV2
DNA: TGTGCCAGCAGTGAAGCAGGGGCGAACTATGGCTACACCTTC
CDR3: CASSEAGANYGYTF

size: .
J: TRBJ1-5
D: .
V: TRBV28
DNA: TGTGCCAGCAGTACCGGGCACGGGACTCGCCAGCCCCAGCATTTT
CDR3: CASSTGHGTRQPQHF

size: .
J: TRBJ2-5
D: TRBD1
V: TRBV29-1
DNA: TGCAGCTACCGGGACAGGGGCGAACAAGAGACCCAGTACTTC
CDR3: CSYRDRGEQETQYF

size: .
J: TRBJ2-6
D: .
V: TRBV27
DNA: TGTGCCAGCAGTCCAAGGGGGTCTGGGGCCAACGTCCTGACTTTC
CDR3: CASSPRGSGANVLTF

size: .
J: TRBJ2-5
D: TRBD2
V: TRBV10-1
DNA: TGCGCCAGCAGCCCTAGAGCGGGAGCGTCAGAGACCCAGTACTTC
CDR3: CASSPRAGASETQYF

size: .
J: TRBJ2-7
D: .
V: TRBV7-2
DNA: TGTGCCAGCAGCTTACAAGGGAAGGGCCGGTTCTACGAGCAGTACTTC
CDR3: CASSLQGKGRFYEQYF

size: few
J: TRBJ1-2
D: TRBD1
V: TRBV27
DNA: TGTGCCAGCAGTTGGGGACAGGGTAACTATGGCTACACCTTC
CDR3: CASSWGQGNYGYTF

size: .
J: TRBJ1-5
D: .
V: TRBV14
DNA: TGTGCCAGCAGCCAAGAAGAGGATAGCAATCAGCCCCAGCATTTT
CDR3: CASSQEEDSNQPQHF

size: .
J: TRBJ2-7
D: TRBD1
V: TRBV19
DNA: TGTGCCAGTAGGCCAGACAGGGGAAGCTACGAGCAGTACTTC
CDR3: CASRPDRGSYEQYF

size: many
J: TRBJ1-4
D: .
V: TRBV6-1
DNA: TGTGCCAGCAGTGAGGTCGGGAGGTTCGTTGAAAAACTGTTTTTT
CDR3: CASSEVGRFVEKLFF

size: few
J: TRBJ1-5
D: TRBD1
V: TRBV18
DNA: TGTGCCAGCTCTCCATTTGAACCGGGACAGGGGCATCAGCCCCAGCATTTT
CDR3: CASSPFEPGQGHQPQHF

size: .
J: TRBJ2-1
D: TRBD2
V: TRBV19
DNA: TGTGCCAGTGTTAGCGGGAGTAACGATGAGCAGTTCTTC
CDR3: CASVSGSNDEQFF

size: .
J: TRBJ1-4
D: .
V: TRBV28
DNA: TGTGCCAGCACCTCGAGGGACTGGAGTGAAAAACTGTTTTTT
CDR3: CASTSRDWSEKLFF

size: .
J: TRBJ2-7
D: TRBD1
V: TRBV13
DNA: TGTGCCAGCAGCCGACAGGGCTATACCTACGAGCAGTACTTC
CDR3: CASSRQGYTYEQYF

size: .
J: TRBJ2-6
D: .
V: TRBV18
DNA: TGTGCCAGCTCACCAATGAGTTTAGGCTCTGGGGCCAACGTCCTGACTTTC
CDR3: CASSPMSLGSGANVLTF

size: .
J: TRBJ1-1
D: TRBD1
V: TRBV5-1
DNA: TGCGCCAGCAGCGCGGGGGACAGGGTGTCTACTGAAGCTTTCTTT
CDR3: CASSAGDRVSTEAFF

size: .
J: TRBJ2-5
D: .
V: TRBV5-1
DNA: TGCGCCAGCAGCCCGGGGCCCCCCACCCAGTACTTC
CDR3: CASSPGPPTQYF

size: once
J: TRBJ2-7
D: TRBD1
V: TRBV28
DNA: TGTGCCAGCAGTCGGACAGGGTTGAACGAGCAGTACTTC
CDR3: CASSRTGLNEQYF

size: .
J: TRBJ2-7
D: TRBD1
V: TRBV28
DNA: TGTGCCAGCAGCCGAGGGACAGGGGGCTCCTACGAGCAGTACTTC
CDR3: CASSRGTGGSYEQYF

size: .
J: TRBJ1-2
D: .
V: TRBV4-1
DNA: TGCGCCAGCAGCCAAGGGCCGGGGGACAACTATGGCTACACCTTC
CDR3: CASSQGPGDNYGYTF

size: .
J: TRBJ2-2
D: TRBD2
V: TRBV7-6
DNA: TGTGCCAGCAGCTTAGTAGCCCTGGGGGGGTTTAACACCGGGGAGCTGTTTTTT
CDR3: CASSLVALGGFNTGELFF

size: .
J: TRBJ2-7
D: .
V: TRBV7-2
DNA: TGTGCCAGCGCTTTAGGACGGTTGAACGAGCAGTACTTC
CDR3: CASALGRLNEQYF

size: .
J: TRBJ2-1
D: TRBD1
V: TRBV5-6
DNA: TGTGCCAGCAGCCCTGGACAGGCGGTCCTCTACAATGAGCAGTTCTTC
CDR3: CASSPGQAVLYNEQFF

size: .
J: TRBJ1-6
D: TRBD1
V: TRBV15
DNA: TGTGCCACCAGCAGAGCACTTTCGATGGACAGGGGGAATTCACCCCTCCACTTT
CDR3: CATSRALSMDRGNSPLHF

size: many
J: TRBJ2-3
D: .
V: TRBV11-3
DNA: TGTGCCAGCAGCGTAGGGGAGCGCACAGATACGCAGTATTTT
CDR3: CASSVGERTDTQYF

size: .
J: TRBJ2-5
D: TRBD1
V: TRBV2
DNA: TGTGCCAGCAGGAGGGACAGCCAAGAGACCCAGTACTTC
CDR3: CASRRDSQETQYF